This TCR beta chain was retrieved from a study of T cell changes during pregnancy in multiple sclerosis. Method: immunoSEQ multiplex PCR; TCRdb's copy keeps in-frame clones and lacks some. The repertoire has tens of thousands of clones, less than 95% of them found once; the top ten carry 0.52%. The junction had 9 bases not matched to a gene; V was cut back by 5 bases and J by 5 bases. The CDR3 length is 15 residues. Germline loops: CDR1 MNHEY, CDR2 SMNVEV (reference sequence). The input for sequencing was CD4+ T cells from peripheral blood mononuclear cells, taken in the third trimester of pregnancy. The V call is TRBV27, the J call TRBJ2-7; 10 bases agree with TRBD2. The source is a female donor with multiple sclerosis, enrolled in a pregnancy study. The CDR3 nucleotides are TGTGCCAGCAGTCCCTTAGCGGGAGGATCCCACGAGCAGTACTTC. As protein: CASSPLAGGSHEQYF.